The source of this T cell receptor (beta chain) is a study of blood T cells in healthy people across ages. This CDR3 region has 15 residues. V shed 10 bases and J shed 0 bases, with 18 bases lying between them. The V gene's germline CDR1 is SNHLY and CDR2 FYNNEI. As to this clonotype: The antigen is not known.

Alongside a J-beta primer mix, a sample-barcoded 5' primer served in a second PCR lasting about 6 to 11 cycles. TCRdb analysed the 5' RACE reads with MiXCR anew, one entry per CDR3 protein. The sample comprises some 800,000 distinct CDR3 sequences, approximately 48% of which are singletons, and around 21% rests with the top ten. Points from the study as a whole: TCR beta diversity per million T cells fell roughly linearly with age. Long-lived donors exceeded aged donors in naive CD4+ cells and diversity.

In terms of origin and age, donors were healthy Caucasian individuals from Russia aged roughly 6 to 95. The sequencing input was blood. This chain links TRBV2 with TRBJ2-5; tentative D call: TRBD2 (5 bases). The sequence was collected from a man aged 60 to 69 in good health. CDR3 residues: CATRALLGYQETQYF. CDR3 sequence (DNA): TGTGCCACGAGGGCTTTACTAGGGTACCAAGAGACCCAGTACTTC. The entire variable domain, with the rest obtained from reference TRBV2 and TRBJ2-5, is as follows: EPEVTQTPSHQVTQMGQEVILRCVPISNHLYFYWYRQILGQKVEFLVSFYNNEISEKSEIFDDQFSVERPDGSNFTLKIRSTKLEDSAMYFCATRALLGYQETQYFGPGTRLLVL.